This T cell receptor beta chain was obtained from a study of cytomegalovirus exposure and HLA in healthy donors. Trimming shortened V by 3 bases and J by 1 base, and 12 bases separated the two germline ends. The CDR3 spans 16 residues. CDR1 LGHNA and CDR2 YNFKEQ come from the germline V gene. PCR employed 60 Vbeta and 13 Jbeta primers. Assay: immunoSEQ multiplex PCR; the TCRdb copy retains only in-frame clones and omits some. The data contain roughly 81,000 clones, roughly 78% of them singletons. This clone has more than one count but fewer than ten. V usage is TRBV4-2 and J usage is TRBJ1-4; a weak D match, TRBD1 (5 bases). The sample comprised PBMCs. This clonotype was obtained from a man aged 30 to 45 in good health and CMV-seronegative. The CDR3 spells CASSQGGHLTNEKLFF. CDR3 DNA sequence: TGTGCCAGCAGCCAGGGCGGACACTTAACTAATGAAAAACTGTTTTTT.